This T cell receptor beta chain was identified during a study of blood T cell repertoires in COVID-19. Study-level information: Both acute and convalescent COVID-19 samples were obtained from the United States, Italy and Spain. PBMCs, B-cell-depleted T cells, or T cells provided the cDNA or gDNA that made up the material.

Per the original methods: Amplified reference gene primers provided the basis for estimating nucleated cell counts. Produced via immunoSEQ multiplex PCR; TCRdb's table is partial and in-frame only. Clone size and the V and J calls come from that table; the DNA yielded D and trimming. The profile covers about 370,000 clones, with more than 80% appearing a single time and 2.5% to 3.5% taken by the ten largest. On this clone itself: In the same sample, other DNA sequences code for this CDR3.

Sequences were obtained from peripheral blood. This clonotype was obtained from a woman in her 30s with COVID-19, enrolled during active disease.

CDR3 bases: TGCGCCAGCAGCTTGGACGGGGACTATGGCTACACCTTC. The encoded protein is CASSLDGDYGYTF. The chain links TRBV5-1 to TRBJ1-2, with unresolved D. The V gene lost 0 bases and the J gene lost 3 bases, with 6 bases spanning the gap. This CDR3 is built from 13 residues. From germline, CDR1 is SGHRS and CDR2 YFSETQ.